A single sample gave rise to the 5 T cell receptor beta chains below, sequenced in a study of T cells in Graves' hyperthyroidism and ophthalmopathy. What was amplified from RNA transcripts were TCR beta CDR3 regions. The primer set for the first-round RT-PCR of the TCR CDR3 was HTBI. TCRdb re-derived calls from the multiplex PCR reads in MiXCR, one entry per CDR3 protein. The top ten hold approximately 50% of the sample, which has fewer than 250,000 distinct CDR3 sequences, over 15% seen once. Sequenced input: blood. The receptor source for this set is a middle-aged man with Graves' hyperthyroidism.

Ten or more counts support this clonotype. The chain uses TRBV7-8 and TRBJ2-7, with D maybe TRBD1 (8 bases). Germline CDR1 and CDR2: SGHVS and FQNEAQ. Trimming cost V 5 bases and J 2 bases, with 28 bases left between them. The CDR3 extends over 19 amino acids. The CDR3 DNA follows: TGTGCCAGCAGCCCGACGACAGGGGCGGCGGCGGGAGACCCCTACGAGCAGTACTTC. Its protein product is CASSPTTGAAAGDPYEQYF.

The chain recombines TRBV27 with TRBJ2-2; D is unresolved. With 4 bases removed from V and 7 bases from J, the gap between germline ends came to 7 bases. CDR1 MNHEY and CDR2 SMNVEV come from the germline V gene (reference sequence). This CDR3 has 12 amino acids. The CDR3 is CASSSYGGELFF. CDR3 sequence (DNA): TGTGCCAGCAGTTCATATGGCGGGGAGCTGTTTTTT.

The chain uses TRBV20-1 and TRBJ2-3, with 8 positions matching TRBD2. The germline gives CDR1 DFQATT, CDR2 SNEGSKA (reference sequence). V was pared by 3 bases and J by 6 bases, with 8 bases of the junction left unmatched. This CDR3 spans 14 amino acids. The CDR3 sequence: CSARSGGPGDTQYF. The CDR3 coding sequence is TGCAGTGCTAGGTCGGGAGGGCCTGGGGATACGCAGTATTTT.

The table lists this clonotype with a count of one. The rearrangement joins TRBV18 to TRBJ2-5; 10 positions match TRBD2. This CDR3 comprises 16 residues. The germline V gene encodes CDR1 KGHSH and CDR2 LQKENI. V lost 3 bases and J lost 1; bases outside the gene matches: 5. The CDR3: CASSPGLALFQETQYF. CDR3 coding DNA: TGTGCCAGCTCACCGGGACTAGCGCTGTTCCAAGAGACCCAGTACTTC.

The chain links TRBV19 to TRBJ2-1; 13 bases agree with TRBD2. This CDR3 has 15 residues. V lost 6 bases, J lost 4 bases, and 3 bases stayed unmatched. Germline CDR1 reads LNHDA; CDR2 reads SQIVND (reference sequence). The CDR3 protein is CASSGTSGTYNEQFF. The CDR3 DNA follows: TGTGCCAGTAGCGGGACTAGCGGGACTTACAATGAGCAGTTCTTC.